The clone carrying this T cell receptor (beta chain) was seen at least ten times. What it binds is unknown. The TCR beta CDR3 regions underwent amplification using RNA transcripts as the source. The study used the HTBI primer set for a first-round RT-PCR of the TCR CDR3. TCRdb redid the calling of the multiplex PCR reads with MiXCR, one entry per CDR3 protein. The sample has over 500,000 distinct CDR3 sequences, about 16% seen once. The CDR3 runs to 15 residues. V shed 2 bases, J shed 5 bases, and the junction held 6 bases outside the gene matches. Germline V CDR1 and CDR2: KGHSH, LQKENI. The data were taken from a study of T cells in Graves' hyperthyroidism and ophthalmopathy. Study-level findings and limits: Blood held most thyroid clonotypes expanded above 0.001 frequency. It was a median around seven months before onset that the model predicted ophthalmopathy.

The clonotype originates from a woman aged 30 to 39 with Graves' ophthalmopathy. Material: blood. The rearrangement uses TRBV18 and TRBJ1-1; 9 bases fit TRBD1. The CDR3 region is CASSPRGQGGTEAFF. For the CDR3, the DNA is TGTGCCAGCTCACCAAGGGGACAGGGAGGAACTGAAGCTTTCTTT.